What follows describes a single TCR beta chain. This record comes from a study of blood T cell repertoires in COVID-19. Across the whole study: Some COVID-19 samples were acute and others convalescent; all came from the United States, Italy and Spain. In each case, the material was cDNA or gDNA derived from T cells, B-cell-depleted T cells, or PBMCs.

Germline assignment: CDR1 SNHLY and CDR2 FYNNEI. This CDR3 comprises 15 residues. V lost 2 bases and J lost 1, with 11 bases in between. TCRdb's copy holds only in-frame clones and misses some; the assay was immunoSEQ multiplex PCR. The sample lists roughly 170,000 clones; about 88% were seen once. This chain uses TRBV2 with TRBJ1-1, with a weak D call TRBD1 (6 bases). This receptor was obtained from a man in his sixties with acute or convalescent COVID-19. The sample consisted of peripheral blood. The CDR3 coding sequence is TGTGCCAGCAGTGAAATGGCACAGGGGAACACTGAAGCTTTCTTT. As protein: CASSEMAQGNTEAFF.